This record concerns one T cell receptor (beta chain) sequence. These data are taken from a study of control samples from healthy donors and cancer patients. Per the germline V gene, CDR1 is MNHEY and CDR2 is SVGAGI. Trimming removed 6 bases at V and 1 base at J, with 16 bases between. The CDR3 runs to 15 residues. The assay was immunoSEQ multiplex PCR, and TCRdb's table has in-frame clones only and misses some. The profile covers some 130,000 clones, with approximately 90% appearing a single time and roughly 2.6% taken by the ten largest. Sequenced: blood. J is TRBJ2-7 and V is TRBV6-5; tentative D call: TRBD1 (6 bases). This TCR was sampled from a man aged 40-49 years in good health. Here the CDR3 reads CASRYEQGLSYEQYF. Written as DNA, the CDR3 is TGTGCCAGCAGATACGAACAGGGTTTGTCCTACGAGCAGTACTTC.